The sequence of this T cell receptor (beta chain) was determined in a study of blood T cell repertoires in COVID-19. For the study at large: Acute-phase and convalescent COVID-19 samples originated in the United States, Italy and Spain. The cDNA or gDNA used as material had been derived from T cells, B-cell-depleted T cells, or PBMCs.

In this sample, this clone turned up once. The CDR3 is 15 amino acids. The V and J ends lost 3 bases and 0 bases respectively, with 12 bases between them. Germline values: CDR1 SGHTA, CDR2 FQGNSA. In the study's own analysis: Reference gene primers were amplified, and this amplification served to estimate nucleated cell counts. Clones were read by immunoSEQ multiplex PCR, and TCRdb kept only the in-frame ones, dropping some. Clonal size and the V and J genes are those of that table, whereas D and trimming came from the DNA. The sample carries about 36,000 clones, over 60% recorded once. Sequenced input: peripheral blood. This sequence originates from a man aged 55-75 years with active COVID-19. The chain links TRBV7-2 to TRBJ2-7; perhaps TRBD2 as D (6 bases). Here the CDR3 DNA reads TGTGCCAGCAGCTTTGCTGGGGGGTACTCCTACGAGCAGTACTTC. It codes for CASSFAGGYSYEQYF. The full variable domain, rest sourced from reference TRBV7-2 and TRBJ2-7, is GAGVSQSPSNKVTEKGKDVELRCDPISGHTALYWYRQSLGQGLEFLIYFQGNSAPDKSGLPSDRFSAERTGGSVSTLTIQRTQQEDSAVYLCASSFAGGYSYEQYFGPGTRLTVT.